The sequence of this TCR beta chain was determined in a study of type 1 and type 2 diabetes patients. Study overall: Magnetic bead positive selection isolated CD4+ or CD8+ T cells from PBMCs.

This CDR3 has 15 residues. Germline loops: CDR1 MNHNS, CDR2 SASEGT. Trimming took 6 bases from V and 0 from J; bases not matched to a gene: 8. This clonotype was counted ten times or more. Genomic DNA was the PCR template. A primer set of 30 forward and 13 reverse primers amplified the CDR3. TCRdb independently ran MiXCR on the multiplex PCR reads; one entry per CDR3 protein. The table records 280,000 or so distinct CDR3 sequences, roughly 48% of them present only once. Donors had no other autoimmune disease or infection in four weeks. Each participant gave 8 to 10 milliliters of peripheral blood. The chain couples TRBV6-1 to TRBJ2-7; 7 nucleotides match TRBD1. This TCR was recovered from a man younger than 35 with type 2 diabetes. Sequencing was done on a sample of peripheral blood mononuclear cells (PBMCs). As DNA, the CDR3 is TGTGCCAGCAGCCAGGACAGGTTAGGCTCCTACGAGCAGTACTTC. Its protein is CASSQDRLGSYEQYF.